The next 9 T cell receptor beta chains were all read from a single sample in a study of shared clonotypes between healthy human individuals. Assay: immunoSEQ multiplex PCR; the TCRdb copy retains only in-frame clones and omits some. The table lists 1,400,000 or so clones, approximately 98.5% of them singletons. Sample: naive CD4+ T cells sorted from blood. Subset denoted: CD45RA+ positively selected. The receptors come from a man aged 25 to 40 in good health.

V is TRBV7-2 and J is TRBJ2-1; 8 bases are a match to TRBD2. Germline trimming cut 5 bases from V and 14 bases from J; bases unmatched to any gene: 11. Germline V gives CDR1 SGHTA, CDR2 FQGNSA. The CDR3 is 13 amino acids. The CDR3 DNA reads as TGTGCCAGCAGCCGAGCGGGAGCCCGACAGGAGTTCTTC. This gives the protein CASSRAGARQEFF. The full variable domain, its missing parts supplied by reference TRBV7-2 and TRBJ2-1, is GAGVSQSPSNKVTEKGKDVELRCDPISGHTALYWYRQSLGQGLEFLIYFQGNSAPDKSGLPSDRFSAERTGGSVSTLTIQRTQQEDSAVYLCASSRAGARQEFFGPGTRLTVL.

The J gene is TRBJ2-6, the V gene TRBV27; D not resolved. The CDR3 spans 17 residues. Germline CDR1 is MNHEY and CDR2 is SMNVEV (reference sequence). V was pared by 2 bases and J by 0 bases, with 11 bases between. CDR3 nucleotide sequence: TGTGCCAGCAGTTTAGATGGAACAAGCTCTGGGGCCAACGTCCTGACTTTC. It codes for CASSLDGTSSGANVLTF. The variable domain in full, with the rest retrieved from reference TRBV27 and TRBJ2-6, is EAQVTQNPRYLITVTGKKLTVTCSQNMNHEYMSWYRQDPGLGLRQIYYSMNVEVTDKGDVPEGYKVSRKEKRNFPLILESPSPNQTSLYFCASSLDGTSSGANVLTFGAGSRLTVL.

The rearrangement joins TRBV10-3 to TRBJ2-1, with 7 bases identical to TRBD1. CDR1 and CDR2 (germline): ENHRY, SYGVKD. This CDR3 is built from 13 residues. Germline trimming cut 8 bases from V and 7 bases from J; bases unmatched to any gene: 8. Here the CDR3 DNA reads TGTGCCATCGGGACAGCCATTAGGAATGAGCAGTTCTTC. Amino acid sequence: CAIGTAIRNEQFF.

This chain uses TRBV27 with TRBJ2-7; maybe TRBD1 (6 bases). The V gene's germline CDR1 is MNHEY and CDR2 SMNVEV (reference sequence). The CDR3 loop spans 14 amino acids. Trimming stripped 3 bases from V and 3 bases from J, with 12 bases between. The CDR3 coding sequence is TGTGCCAGCAGTTTTTTCAGGGGTGTCTACGAGCAGTACTTC. Its protein product is CASSFFRGVYEQYF.

The chain is built from TRBV28 and TRBJ2-7; 10 bases agree with TRBD2. V lost 7 bases and J lost 4; bases outside the gene matches: 7. CDR1 is MDHEN and CDR2 is SYDVKM in the germline V gene. This CDR3 has 14 amino acids. Written as DNA, the CDR3 is TGTGCCAGCACCATAGGACTAGCGGCTTACGAGCAGTACTTC. Translation: CASTIGLAAYEQYF.

For this clone: Other DNA sequences in the sample encode the same CDR3. The rearrangement uses TRBV5-6 and TRBJ2-2; perhaps TRBD2 as D (5 bases). From germline, CDR1 is SGHDT and CDR2 YYEEEE. The CDR3 sequence is 13 residues long. The germline V and J ends were trimmed by 1 base and 6 bases, with 7 bases remaining between them. The CDR3 nucleotides are TGTGCCAGCAGCTTGAGCGGTCCCGGGGAGCTGTTTTTT. It yields the protein CASSLSGPGELFF.

The chain uses TRBV7-2 and TRBJ2-7, with a possible D match to TRBD1 (5 bases). The CDR3 is 15 amino acids. CDR1 and CDR2 (germline): SGHTA, FQGNSA. V was cut by 1 base and J by 3 bases, with 13 bases left in between. The chain's CDR3 is CASSLGVGAIYEQYF. The CDR3 nucleotides read TGTGCCAGCAGCTTAGGGGTAGGGGCAATCTACGAGCAGTACTTC.

This sequence joins TRBV19 and TRBJ2-4; D gene ambiguous. The CDR3 spans 12 residues. The germline V gene has CDR1 LNHDA and CDR2 SQIVND (reference sequence). V shed 5 bases and J shed 6 bases, with 8 bases lying between them. CDR3 protein: CASSEVPNIQYF. CDR3 in DNA: TGTGCCAGTAGTGAGGTCCCAAACATTCAGTACTTC.

Notes on this clone: Distinct nucleotide sequences in the sample also encode this CDR3. The rearrangement joins TRBV5-1 to TRBJ2-2, with unresolved D. The germline V gene encodes CDR1 SGHRS and CDR2 YFSETQ. The V end lost 0 bases, the J end lost 2 bases, and 5 bases lay between the germline ends. The CDR3 consists of 14 residues. The CDR3 loop reads CASSLASNTGELFF. The DNA for the CDR3 is TGCGCCAGCAGCTTGGCCAGTAACACCGGGGAGCTGTTTTTT.